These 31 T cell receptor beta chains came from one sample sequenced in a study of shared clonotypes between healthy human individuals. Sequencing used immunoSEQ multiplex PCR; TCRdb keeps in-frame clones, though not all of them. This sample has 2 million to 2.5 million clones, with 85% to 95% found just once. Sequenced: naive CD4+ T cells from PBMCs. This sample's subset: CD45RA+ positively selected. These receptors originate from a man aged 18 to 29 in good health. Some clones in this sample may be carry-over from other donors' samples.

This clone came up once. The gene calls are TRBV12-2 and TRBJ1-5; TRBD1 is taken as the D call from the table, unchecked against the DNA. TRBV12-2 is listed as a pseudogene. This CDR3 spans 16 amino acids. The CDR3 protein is CASRCIQGYSNQPQHF. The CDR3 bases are TGTGCAAGTCGCTGCATACAGGGATATAGCAATCAGCCCCAGCATTTT.

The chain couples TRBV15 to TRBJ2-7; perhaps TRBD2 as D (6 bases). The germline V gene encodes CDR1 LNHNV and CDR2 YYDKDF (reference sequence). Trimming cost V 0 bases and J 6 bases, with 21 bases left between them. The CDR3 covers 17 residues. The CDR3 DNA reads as TGTGCCACCAGCAGAGAGGGTCGGAGGGTGGGGGAAGGCGAGCAGTACTTC. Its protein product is CATSREGRRVGEGEQYF.

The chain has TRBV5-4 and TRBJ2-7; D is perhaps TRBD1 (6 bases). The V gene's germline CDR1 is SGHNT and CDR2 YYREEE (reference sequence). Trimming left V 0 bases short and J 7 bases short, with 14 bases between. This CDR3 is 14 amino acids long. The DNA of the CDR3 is TGTGCCAGCAGCTTGGGGGCAGGGGAAGGGGAGCAGTACTTC. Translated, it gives CASSLGAGEGEQYF.

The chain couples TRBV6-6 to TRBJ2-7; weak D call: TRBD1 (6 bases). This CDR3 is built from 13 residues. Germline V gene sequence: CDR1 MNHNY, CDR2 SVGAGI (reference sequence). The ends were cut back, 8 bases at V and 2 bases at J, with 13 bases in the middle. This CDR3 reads CASGQSGPYEQYF. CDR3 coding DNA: TGTGCCAGCGGACAGTCAGGGCCCTACGAGCAGTACTTC.

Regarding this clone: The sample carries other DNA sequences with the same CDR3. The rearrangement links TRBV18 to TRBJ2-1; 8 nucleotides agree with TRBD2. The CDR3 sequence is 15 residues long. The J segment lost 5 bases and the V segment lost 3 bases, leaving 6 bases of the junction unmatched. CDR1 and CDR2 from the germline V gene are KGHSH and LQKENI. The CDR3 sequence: CASSPVTGGNNEQFF. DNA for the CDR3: TGTGCCAGCTCACCGGTGACGGGGGGGAACAATGAGCAGTTCTTC.

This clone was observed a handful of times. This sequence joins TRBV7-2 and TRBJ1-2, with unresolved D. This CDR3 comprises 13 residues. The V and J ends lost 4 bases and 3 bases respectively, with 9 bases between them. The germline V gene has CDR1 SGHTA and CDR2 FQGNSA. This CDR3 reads CASSYSDHYGYTF. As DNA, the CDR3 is TGTGCCAGCAGCTACAGCGATCACTATGGCTACACCTTC.

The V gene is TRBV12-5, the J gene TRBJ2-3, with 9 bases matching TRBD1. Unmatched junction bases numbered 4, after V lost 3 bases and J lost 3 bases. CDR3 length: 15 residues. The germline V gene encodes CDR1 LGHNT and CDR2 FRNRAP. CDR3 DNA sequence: TGTGCTAGTGGTTTCGGGACAGGGAGGACAGATACGCAGTATTTT. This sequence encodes CASGFGTGRTDTQYF.

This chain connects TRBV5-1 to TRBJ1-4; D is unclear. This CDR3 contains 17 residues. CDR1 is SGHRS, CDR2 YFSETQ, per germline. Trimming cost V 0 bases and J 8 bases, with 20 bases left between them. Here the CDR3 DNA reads TGCGCCAGCAGCTTGGGGCCCGCGGCCAACAATGGGGAAAAACTGTTTTTT. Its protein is CASSLGPAANNGEKLFF.

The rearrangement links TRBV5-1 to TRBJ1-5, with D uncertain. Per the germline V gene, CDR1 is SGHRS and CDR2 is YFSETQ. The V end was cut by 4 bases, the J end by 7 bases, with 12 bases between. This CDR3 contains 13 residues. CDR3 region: CASSAEGGQPQHF. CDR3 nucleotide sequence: TGCGCCAGCAGCGCGGAGGGCGGGCAGCCCCAGCATTTT.

The CDR3 is CASSFKGRDITDTQYF. CDR3 coding DNA: TGTGCCAGCAGTTTTAAGGGTCGGGACATCACAGATACGCAGTATTTT. The chain links TRBV28 to TRBJ2-3, with D possibly being TRBD1 (6 bases). This CDR3 is 16 amino acids long. V shed 3 bases and J shed 2 bases, with 15 bases lying between them. Per germline, CDR1 MDHEN and CDR2 SYDVKM.

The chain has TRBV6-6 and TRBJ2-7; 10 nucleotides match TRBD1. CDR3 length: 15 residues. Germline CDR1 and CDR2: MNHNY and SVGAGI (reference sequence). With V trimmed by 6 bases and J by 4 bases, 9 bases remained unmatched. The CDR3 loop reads CASRGQGLTGYEQYF. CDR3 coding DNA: TGTGCCAGCAGGGGACAGGGGTTGACAGGGTACGAGCAGTACTTC.

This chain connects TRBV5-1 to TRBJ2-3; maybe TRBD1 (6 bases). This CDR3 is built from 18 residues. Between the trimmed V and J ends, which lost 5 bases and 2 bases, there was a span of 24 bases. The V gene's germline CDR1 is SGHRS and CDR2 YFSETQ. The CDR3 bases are TGCGCCAGCAGGTTACAACCGCAGGGGTCGCAGTCCACAGATACGCAGTATTTT. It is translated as CASRLQPQGSQSTDTQYF.

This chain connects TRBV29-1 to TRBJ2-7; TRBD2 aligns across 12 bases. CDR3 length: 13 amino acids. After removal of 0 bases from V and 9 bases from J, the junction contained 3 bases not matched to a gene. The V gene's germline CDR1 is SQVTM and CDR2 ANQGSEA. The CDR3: CSVEDATSGRQYF. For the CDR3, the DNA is TGCAGCGTTGAAGATGCGACTAGCGGGAGGCAGTACTTC.

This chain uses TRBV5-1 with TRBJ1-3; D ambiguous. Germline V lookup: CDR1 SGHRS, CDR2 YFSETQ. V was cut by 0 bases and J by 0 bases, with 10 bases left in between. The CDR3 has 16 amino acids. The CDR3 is CASSLAAPSSGNTIYF. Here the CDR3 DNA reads TGCGCCAGCAGCTTGGCAGCCCCGAGCTCTGGAAACACCATATATTTT.

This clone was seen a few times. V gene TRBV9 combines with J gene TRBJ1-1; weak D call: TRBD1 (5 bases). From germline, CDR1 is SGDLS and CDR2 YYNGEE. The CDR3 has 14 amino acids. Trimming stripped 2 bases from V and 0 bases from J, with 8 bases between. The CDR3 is CASSVREMNTEAFF. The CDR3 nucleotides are TGTGCCAGCAGCGTCAGGGAAATGAACACTGAAGCTTTCTTT.

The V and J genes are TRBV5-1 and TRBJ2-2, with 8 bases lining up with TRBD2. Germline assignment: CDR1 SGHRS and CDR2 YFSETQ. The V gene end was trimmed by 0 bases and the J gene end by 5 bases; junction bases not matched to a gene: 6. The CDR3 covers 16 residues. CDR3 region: CASSLAGTRGTGELFF. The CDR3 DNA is TGCGCCAGCAGCTTGGCCGGGACTAGAGGGACCGGGGAGCTGTTTTTT.

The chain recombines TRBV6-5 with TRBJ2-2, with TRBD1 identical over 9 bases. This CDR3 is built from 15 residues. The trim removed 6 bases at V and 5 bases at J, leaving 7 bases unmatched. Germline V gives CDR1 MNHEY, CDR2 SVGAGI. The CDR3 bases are TGTGCCAGCAGGACGGGACAGGGATTTACCGGGGAGCTGTTTTTT. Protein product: CASRTGQGFTGELFF.

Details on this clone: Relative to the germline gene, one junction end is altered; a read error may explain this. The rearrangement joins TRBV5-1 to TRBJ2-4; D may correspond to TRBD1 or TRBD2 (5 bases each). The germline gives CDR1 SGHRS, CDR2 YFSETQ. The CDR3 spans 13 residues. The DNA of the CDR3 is TGCGCCAGCAGCTTGGTACGGGGCGGACGGGCAGAATTC. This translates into CASSLVRGGRAEF. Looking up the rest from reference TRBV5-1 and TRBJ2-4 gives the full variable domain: KAGVTQTPRYLIKTRGQQVTLSCSPISGHRSVSWYQQTPGQGLQFLFEYFSETQRNKGNFPGRFSGRQFSNSRSEMNVSTLELGDSALYLCASSLVRGGRAEFGAGTRLSVL.

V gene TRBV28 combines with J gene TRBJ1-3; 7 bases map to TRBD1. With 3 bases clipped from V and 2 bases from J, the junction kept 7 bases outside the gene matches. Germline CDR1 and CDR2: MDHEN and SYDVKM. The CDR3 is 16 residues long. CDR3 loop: CASSFQGGNAGNTIYF. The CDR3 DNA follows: TGTGCCAGCAGTTTTCAGGGGGGAAACGCTGGAAACACCATATATTTT.

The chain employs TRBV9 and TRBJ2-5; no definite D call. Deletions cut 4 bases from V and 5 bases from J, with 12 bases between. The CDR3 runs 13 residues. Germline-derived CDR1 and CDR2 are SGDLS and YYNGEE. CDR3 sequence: CASSPASQETQYF. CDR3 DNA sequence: TGTGCCAGCAGCCCAGCTAGTCAGGAGACCCAGTACTTC.

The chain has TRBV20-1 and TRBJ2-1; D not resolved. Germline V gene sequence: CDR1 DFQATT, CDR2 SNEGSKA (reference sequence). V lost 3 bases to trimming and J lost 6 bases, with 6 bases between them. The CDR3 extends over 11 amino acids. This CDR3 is CSASRPNEQFF. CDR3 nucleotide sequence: TGCAGTGCTAGCCGCCCCAATGAGCAGTTCTTC.

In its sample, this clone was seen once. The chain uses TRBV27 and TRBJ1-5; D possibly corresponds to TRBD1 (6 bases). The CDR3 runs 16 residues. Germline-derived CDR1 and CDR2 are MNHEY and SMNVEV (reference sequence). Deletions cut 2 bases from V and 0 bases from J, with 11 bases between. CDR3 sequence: CASSLGGPYSNQPQHF. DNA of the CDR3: TGTGCCAGCAGTTTAGGGGGCCCGTATAGCAATCAGCCCCAGCATTTT.

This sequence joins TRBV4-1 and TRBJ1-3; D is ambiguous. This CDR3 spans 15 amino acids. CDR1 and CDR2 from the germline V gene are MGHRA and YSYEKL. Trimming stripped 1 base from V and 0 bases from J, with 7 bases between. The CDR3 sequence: CASSQGTSSGNTIYF. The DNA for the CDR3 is TGCGCCAGCAGCCAAGGAACATCCTCTGGAAACACCATATATTTT.

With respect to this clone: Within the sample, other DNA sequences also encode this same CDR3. CDR3 sequence (DNA): TGTGCCAGCAGCCTGGACGGGGGCAACTATGGCTACACCTTC. Translating gives CASSLDGGNYGYTF. The gene calls are TRBV7-9 and TRBJ1-2; possibly TRBD1 for D (6 bases). Trimming removed 5 bases from V and 2 bases from J, with 12 bases in between. The CDR3 loop spans 14 amino acids. Germline V CDR1 and CDR2: SEHNR, FQNEAQ (reference sequence).

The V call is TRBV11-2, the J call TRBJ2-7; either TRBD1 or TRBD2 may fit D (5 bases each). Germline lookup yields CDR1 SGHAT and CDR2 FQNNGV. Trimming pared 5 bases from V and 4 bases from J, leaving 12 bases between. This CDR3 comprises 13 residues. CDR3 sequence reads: CASSRRGSYEQYF. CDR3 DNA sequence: TGTGCCAGCAGCCGCCGGGGCAGTTACGAGCAGTACTTC.

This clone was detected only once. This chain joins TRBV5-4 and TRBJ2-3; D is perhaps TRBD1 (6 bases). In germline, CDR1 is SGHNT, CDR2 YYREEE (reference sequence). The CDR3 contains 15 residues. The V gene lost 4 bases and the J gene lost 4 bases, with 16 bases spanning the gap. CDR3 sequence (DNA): TGTGCCAGCAGCCTTGGACAGATTTCCGCAGATACGCAGTATTTT. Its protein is CASSLGQISADTQYF.

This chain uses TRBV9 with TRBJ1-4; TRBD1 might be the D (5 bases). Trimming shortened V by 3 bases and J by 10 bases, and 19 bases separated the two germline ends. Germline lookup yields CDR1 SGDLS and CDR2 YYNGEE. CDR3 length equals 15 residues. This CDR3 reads CASSAGTSPAGKLFF. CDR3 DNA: TGTGCCAGCAGCGCTGGGACTTCACCCGCGGGAAAACTGTTTTTT.

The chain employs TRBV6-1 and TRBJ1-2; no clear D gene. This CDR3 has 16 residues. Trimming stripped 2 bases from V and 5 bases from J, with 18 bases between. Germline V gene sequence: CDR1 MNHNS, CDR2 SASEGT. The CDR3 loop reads CASSEIWAASGYGYTF. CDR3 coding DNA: TGTGCCAGCAGTGAAATCTGGGCCGCAAGTGGGTATGGCTACACCTTC.

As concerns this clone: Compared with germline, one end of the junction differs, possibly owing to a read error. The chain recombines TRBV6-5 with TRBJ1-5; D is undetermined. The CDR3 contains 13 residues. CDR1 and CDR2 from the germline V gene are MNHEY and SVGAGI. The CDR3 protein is CASSSPGAETVYF. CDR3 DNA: TGTGCCAGCAGTTCCCCGGGCGCCGAGACTGTGTATTTT.

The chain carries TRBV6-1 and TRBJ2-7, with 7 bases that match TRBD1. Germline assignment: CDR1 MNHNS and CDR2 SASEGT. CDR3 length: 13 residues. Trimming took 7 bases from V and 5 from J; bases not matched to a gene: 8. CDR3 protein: CASTLDRLDEQYF. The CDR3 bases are TGTGCCAGCACTCTGGACAGGCTCGACGAGCAGTACTTC.

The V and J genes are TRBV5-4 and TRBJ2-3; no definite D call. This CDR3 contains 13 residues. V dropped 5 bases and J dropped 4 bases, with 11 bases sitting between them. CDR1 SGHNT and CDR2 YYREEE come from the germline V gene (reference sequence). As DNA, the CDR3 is TGTGCCAGCAGGGCTTCTGGGCCAGATACGCAGTATTTT. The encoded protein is CASRASGPDTQYF.